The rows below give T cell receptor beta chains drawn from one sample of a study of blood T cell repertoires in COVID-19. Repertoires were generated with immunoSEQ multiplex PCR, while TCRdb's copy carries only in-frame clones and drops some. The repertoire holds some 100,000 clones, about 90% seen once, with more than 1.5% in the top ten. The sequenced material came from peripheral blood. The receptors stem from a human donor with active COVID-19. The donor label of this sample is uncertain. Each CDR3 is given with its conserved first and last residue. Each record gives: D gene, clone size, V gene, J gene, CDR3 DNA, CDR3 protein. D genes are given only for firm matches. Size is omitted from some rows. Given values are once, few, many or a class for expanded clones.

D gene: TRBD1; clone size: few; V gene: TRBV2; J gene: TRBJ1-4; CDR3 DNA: TGTGCCAGCAGCCAGACAGGGGTTACTAATGAAAAACTGTTTTTT; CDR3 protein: CASSQTGVTNEKLFF
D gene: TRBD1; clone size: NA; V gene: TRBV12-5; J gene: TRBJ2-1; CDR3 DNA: TGTGCTAGTGGTTTGGCGACAGGGAGAATTTACAATGAGCAGTTCTTC; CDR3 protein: CASGLATGRIYNEQFF
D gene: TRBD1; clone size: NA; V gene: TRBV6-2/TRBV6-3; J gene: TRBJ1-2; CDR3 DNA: TGTGCCAGCAGCCGGCGGACAGGGGATGGCTACACCTTC; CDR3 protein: CASSRRTGDGYTF
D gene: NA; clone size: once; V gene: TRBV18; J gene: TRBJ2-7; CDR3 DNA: TGTGCCAGCTCATCAAATGGGGCCCTGAGCTCCTACGAGCAGTACTTC; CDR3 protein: CASSSNGALSSYEQYF
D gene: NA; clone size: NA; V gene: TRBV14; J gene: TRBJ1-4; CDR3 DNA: TGTGCCAGCAGCCAAGTAAGGGGCCCCTTTGCTAATGAAAAACTGTTTTTT; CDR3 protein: CASSQVRGPFANEKLFF
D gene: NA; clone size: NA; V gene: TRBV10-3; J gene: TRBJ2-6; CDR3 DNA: TGTGCCATCAGTCCTGTGGGGGGGCTAACGTCCTCTGGGGCCAACGTCCTGACTTTC; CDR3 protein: CAISPVGGLTSSGANVLTF
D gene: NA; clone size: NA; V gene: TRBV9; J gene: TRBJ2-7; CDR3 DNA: TGTGCCAGCAGCGTAGGGTCGGGTCCCTACGAGCAGTACTTC; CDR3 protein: CASSVGSGPYEQYF
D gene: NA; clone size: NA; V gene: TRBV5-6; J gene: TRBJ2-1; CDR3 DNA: TGTGCCAGCAGCTTGGCTCCCAATGAGCAGTTCTTC; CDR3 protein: CASSLAPNEQFF
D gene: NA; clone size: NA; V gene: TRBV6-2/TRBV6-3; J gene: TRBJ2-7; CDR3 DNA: TGTGCCAGCAGTTACGTTCGGGACGAGCAGTACTTC; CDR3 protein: CASSYVRDEQYF
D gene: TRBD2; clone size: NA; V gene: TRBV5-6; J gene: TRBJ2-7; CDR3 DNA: TGTGCCAGCAGCCCTCAAGGGAGCGGGGGATACGAGCAGTACTTC; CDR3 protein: CASSPQGSGGYEQYF
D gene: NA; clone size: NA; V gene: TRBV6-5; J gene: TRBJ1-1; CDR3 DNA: TGTGCCAGCACCAGAGCTAGTGGTTCGAGTAATTTTTTT; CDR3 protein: CASTRASGSSNFF
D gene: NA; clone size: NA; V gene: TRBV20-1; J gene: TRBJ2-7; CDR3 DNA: TGCAGTGCTAGTCCTGAGGGAATAGACTTC; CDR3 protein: CSASPEGIDF
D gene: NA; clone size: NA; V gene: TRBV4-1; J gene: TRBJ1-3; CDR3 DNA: TGCGCCAGCAGCCTCACAGGGAAGTCTGGAAACACCATATATTTT; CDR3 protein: CASSLTGKSGNTIYF
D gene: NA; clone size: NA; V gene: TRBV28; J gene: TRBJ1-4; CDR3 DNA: TGTGCCAGCGGCTTACGAAAACTGTTTTTT; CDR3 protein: CASGLRKLFF
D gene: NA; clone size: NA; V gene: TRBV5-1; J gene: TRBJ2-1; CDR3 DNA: TGCGCCAGCAGCTTGTCTGGCGGGGAGACCTACAATGAGCAGTTCTTC; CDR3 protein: CASSLSGGETYNEQFF
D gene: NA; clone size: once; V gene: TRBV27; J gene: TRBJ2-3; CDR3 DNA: TGTGCCAGCAGTTTACAAGGGGTGACAGATACGCAGTATTTT; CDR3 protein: CASSLQGVTDTQYF
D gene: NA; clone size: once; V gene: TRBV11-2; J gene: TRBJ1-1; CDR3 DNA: TGTGCCAGCAGGGGGGGGGACTCCACTGAAGCTTTCTTT; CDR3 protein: CASRGGDSTEAFF
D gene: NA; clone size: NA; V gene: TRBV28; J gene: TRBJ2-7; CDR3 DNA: TGTGCCAGCAATGGCGACAGGTACTCCTACGAGCAGTACTTC; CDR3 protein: CASNGDRYSYEQYF
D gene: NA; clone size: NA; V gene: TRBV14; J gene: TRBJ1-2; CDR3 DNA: TGTGCCAGCAGGTCCCCCGGGACACAATATGGCTACACCTTC; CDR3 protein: CASRSPGTQYGYTF
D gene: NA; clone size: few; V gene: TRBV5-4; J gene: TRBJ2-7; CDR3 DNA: TGTGCCAGCAGCTTAGGGACACGGAGTGTCGAGCAGTACTTC; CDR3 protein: CASSLGTRSVEQYF
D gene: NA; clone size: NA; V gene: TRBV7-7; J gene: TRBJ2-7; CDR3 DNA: TGTGCTAGCAGCCTTGGGACTGAGGACGAGCAGTACTTC; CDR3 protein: CASSLGTEDEQYF
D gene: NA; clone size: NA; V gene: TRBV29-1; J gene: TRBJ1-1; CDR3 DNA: TGCAGCGTTAGAGACAGGATCATGAACACTGAAGCTTTCTTT; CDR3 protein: CSVRDRIMNTEAFF
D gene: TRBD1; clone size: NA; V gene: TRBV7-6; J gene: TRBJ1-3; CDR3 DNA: TGTGCCAGCAGCTCCTCCCCCCTGGGACAGCTCTCTGGAAACACCATATATTTT; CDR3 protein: CASSSSPLGQLSGNTIYF
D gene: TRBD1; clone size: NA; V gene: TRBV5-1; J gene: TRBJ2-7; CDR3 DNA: TGCGCCAGCAGCTTAATCAGGGGGCTAGGGTCCTACGAGCAGTACTTC; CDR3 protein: CASSLIRGLGSYEQYF
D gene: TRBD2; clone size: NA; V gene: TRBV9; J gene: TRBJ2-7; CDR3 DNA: TGTGCCAGCAGCGTAGATGGGACTAGCGGGGGTATTCGGTACTTC; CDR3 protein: CASSVDGTSGGIRYF
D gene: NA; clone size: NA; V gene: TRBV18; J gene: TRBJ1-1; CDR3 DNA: TGTGCCAGCTCACGCGGACAAAGTAGCGAAGCTTTCTTT; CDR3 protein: CASSRGQSSEAFF
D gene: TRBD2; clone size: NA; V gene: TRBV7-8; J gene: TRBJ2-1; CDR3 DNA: TGTGCCAGCAGCTCCACCGGGACTAGCGGGGGGGCGGGAGGCAAAGAGCAGTTCTTC; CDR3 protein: CASSSTGTSGGAGGKEQFF
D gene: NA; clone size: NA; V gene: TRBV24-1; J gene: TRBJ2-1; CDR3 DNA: TGTGCCACCGTGAGCTCCTACAATGAGCAGTTCTTC; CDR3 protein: CATVSSYNEQFF
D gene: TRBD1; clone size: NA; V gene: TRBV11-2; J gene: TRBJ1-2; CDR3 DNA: TGTGCCAGCAGCGCGGGACAGGGTAACGGCTACACCTTC; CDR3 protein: CASSAGQGNGYTF
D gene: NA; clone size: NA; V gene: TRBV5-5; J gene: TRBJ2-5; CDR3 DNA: TGTGCCAGCAGCTTGCAGGGGCGCCAAGAGACCCAGTACTTC; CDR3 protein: CASSLQGRQETQYF
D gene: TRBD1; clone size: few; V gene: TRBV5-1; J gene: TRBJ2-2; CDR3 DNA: TGCGCCAGCAGCTTGGGGACAGGGGTCACCGGGGAGCTGTTTTTT; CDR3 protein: CASSLGTGVTGELFF
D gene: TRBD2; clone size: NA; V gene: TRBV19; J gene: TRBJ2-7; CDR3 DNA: TGTGCCAGTAGCACCCTGAGGGGAGGGGATTCCTACGAGCAGTACTTC; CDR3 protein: CASSTLRGGDSYEQYF
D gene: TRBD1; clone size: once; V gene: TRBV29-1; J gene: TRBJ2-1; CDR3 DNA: TGCAGCGTGGTGACAGGGGTTAATGAGCAGTTCTTC; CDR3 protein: CSVVTGVNEQFF
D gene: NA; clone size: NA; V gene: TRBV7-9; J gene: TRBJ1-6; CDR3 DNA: TGTGCCAGCAGCCCTTCACAGGATTCACCCCTCCACTTT; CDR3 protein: CASSPSQDSPLHF
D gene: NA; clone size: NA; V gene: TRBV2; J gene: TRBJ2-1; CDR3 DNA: TGTGCCTCGAGGGCCAGCTCCTACAATGAGCAGTTCTTC; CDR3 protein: CASRASSYNEQFF
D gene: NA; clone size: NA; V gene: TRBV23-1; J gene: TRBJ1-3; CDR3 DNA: TGCGCCAGCAGTCGATCCGGGACTCTCTCTGGAAACACCATATATTTT; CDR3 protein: CASSRSGTLSGNTIYF
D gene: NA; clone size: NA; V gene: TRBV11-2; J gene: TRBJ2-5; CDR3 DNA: TGTGCCAGCAGCTTCTTAGTAACGGAGGAGGGGGAGACCCAGTACTTC; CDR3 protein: CASSFLVTEEGETQYF
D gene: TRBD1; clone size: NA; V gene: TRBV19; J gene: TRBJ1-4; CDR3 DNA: TGTGCCAGTAGTGGCAGGGGGACCTGGAATGAAAAACTGTTTTTT; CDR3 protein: CASSGRGTWNEKLFF
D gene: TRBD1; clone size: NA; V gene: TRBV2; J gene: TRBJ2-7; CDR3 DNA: TGTGCCAGCTCAGGACAGGGAACCTACGAGCAGTACTTC; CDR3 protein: CASSGQGTYEQYF
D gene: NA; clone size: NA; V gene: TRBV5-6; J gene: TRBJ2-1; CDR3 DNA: TGTGCCAGCAGCTTGCTTGCGGGGAGCTCCTACAATGAGCAGTTCTTC; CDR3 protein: CASSLLAGSSYNEQFF
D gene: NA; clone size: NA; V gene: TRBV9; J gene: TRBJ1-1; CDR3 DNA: TGTGCCAGCAGCGCCGCCGGACACGTTAACACTGAAGCTTTCTTT; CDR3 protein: CASSAAGHVNTEAFF
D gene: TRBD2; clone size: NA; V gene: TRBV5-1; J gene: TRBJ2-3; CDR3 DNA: TGCGCCAGCAGCTTACTAGCGGGGGGGCAGGCAGATACGCAGTATTTT; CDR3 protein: CASSLLAGGQADTQYF
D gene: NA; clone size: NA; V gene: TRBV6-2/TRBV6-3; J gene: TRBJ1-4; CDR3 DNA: TGTGCCAGCAGTTACTCGAGAGTTGCTGAAAAACTGTTTTTT; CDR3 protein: CASSYSRVAEKLFF
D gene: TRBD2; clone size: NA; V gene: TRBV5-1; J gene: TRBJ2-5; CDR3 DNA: TGCGCCAGCAGCTCTACCGTTAGCGGGGGAGGGGAGACCCAGTACTTC; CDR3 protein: CASSSTVSGGGETQYF
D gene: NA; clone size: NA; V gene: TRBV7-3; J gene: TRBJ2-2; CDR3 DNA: TGTGCCAGCAGCTTAACGGCGGTAGTGGGCGGGGAGCTGTTTTTT; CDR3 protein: CASSLTAVVGGELFF
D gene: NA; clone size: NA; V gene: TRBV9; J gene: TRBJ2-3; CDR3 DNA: TGTGCCAGCAGCGTAGGCGGGGGCGGAGATACGCAGTATTTT; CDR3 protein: CASSVGGGGDTQYF
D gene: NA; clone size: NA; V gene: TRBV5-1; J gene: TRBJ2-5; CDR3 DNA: TGCGCCAGCAGCTTGGCGCTAGAGGGAGAGACCCAGTACTTC; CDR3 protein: CASSLALEGETQYF
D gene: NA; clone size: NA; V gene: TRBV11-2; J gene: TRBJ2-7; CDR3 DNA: TGTGCCAGCAGCGCTCGCTTAAGTAGCGGATCCTACGAGCAGTACTTC; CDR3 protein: CASSARLSSGSYEQYF
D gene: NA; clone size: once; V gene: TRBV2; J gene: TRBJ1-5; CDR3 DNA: TGTGCCAGCAGAAGGGGACTACGAAGCAATCAGCCCCAGCATTTT; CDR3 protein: CASRRGLRSNQPQHF
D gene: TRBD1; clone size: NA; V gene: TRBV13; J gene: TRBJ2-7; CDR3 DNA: TGTGCCAGCAGCTCTCGACAGGGGACCTACGAGCAGTACTTC; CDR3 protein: CASSSRQGTYEQYF
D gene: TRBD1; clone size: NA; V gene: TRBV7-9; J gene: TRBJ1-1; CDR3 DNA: TGTGCCAGCAGCTTAGCCCCCGGGACAGAGAACACTGAAGCTTTCTTT; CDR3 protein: CASSLAPGTENTEAFF
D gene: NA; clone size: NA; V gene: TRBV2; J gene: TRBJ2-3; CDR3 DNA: TGTGCCAGCAGTCCCCGACAGGGAGGGCAGTATTTT; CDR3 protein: CASSPRQGGQYF
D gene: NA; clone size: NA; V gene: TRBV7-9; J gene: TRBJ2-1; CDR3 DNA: TGTGCCAGCAGCTTTCCTCTTCTGACTTTCAGCTCCTACAATGAGCAGTTCTTC; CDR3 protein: CASSFPLLTFSSYNEQFF
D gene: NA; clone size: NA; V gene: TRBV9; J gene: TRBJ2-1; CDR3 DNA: TGTGCCAGCAGCGTAGGTCGGGGGGCCAATGAGCAGTTCTTC; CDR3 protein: CASSVGRGANEQFF
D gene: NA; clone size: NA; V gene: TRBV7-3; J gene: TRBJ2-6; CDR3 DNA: TGTGCCAGCAGCTACCGGGGGGCGGGGGCCAACGTCCTGACTTTC; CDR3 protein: CASSYRGAGANVLTF
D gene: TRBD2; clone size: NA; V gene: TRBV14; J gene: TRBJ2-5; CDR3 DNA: TGTGCCAGCAGCCCCACGGGACTAGCGGGGGGGCGAAGCCAAGAGACCCAGTACTTC; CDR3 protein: CASSPTGLAGGRSQETQYF
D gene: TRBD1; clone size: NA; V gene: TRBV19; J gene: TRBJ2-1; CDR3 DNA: TGTGCCACAACCGGGACAGCCTCATACAATGAGCAGTTCTTC; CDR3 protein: CATTGTASYNEQFF
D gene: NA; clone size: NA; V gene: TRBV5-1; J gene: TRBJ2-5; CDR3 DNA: TGCGCCAGCAGCTTGACCGCAAATACTAGCCCCAGGGAGACCCAGTACTTC; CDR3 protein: CASSLTANTSPRETQYF